These 28 T cell receptor beta chains were all obtained from the same sample, sequenced in a study of long-term antiretroviral therapy in people with HIV (dated by TCRdb to between 2021 and 2022). The immunoSEQ hsTCRB v3.0 assay was used at survey level resolution to sequence the TRB variable region. TCRdb provides this immuneACCESS table in a form limited to in-frame rearrangements. Some clones are lacking; in checked studies, under half of them reflect an unresolved V gene, and why the rest are absent is not known. Recorded for this sample are about 21,000 clones; approximately 79% of them occurred a single time. The ten largest make up almost 9.5% of the sample. The specimen was unsorted PBMCs, collected 4.1 years after starting antiretroviral therapy. Source of these receptors: a woman aged 35 to 49 with HIV.

The V gene is TRBV5-1, the J gene TRBJ2-6; D unclear. Germline V CDR1 and CDR2: SGHRS, YFSETQ. The CDR3 extends over 15 amino acids. Deletions cut 0 bases from V and 1 base from J, with 5 bases between. This chain's CDR3 is CASSLASSGANVLTF. The CDR3 nucleotides read TGCGCCAGCAGCTTGGCCAGTTCTGGGGCCAACGTCCTGACTTTC. Full variable domain (rest looked up from reference TRBV5-1 and TRBJ2-6): KAGVTQTPRYLIKTRGQQVTLSCSPISGHRSVSWYQQTPGQGLQFLFEYFSETQRNKGNFPGRFSGRQFSNSRSEMNVSTLELGDSALYLCASSLASSGANVLTFGAGSRLTVL.

The chain links TRBV5-8 to TRBJ2-3; a weak D match, TRBD2 (5 bases). V was shortened by 6 bases and J by 4 bases, with 18 bases between the two germline ends. This CDR3 is built from 15 residues. Germline loops: CDR1 SGHTS, CDR2 YDEGEE. The CDR3 is CASMEATSTADTQYF. The DNA for the CDR3 is TGTGCCAGCATGGAGGCGACTTCTACGGCAGATACGCAGTATTTT.

This chain uses TRBV27 with TRBJ2-1; TRBD2 matches at 7 bases. The CDR3 contains 14 residues. The V gene end was trimmed by 8 bases and the J gene end by 9 bases; junction bases not matched to a gene: 13. The germline V gene encodes CDR1 MNHEY and CDR2 SMNVEV (reference sequence). CDR3 loop: CASSLAATKGEQFF. Written as DNA, the CDR3 is TGTGCCAGCTCTCTAGCGGCCACGAAGGGTGAGCAGTTCTTC.

The gene calls are TRBV11-2 and TRBJ2-3; 8 bases agree with TRBD2. Germline CDR1 and CDR2: SGHAT and FQNNGV. The CDR3 totals 14 residues. V shed 1 base, J shed 5 bases, and the junction held 2 bases outside the gene matches. In DNA, the CDR3 is TGTGCCAGCAGCTTAGGGGCGGGGGGAGATACGCAGTATTTT. This gives the protein CASSLGAGGDTQYF.

The chain employs TRBV9 and TRBJ2-2; D unresolved. The CDR3 loop spans 12 amino acids. The germline V gene encodes CDR1 SGDLS and CDR2 YYNGEE. The V end lost 4 bases, the J end lost 2 bases, and 3 bases lay between the germline ends. CDR3 DNA sequence: TGTGCCAGCAGCTCAAACACCGGGGAGCTGTTTTTT. Translated, it gives CASSSNTGELFF.

The chain employs TRBV20-1 and TRBJ2-3; D unresolved. The CDR3 has 11 amino acids. V lost 7 bases and J 0 bases, leaving 5 bases between the germline ends. CDR1 and CDR2 from the germline V gene are DFQATT and SNEGSKA (reference sequence). The CDR3 spells CSVGSTDTQYF. In DNA, the CDR3 is TGCAGTGTAGGAAGCACAGATACGCAGTATTTT.

The chain combines TRBV7-9 with TRBJ2-1, with D uncertain. The CDR3 sequence is 15 residues long. The V end was cut by 0 bases, the J end by 4 bases, with 10 bases between. Germline loops: CDR1 SEHNR, CDR2 FQNEAQ (reference sequence). CDR3 sequence (DNA): TGTGCCAGCAGCTTAGCCCTGGACGCGTACAATGAGCAGTTCTTC. Protein sequence: CASSLALDAYNEQFF.

V usage is TRBV5-1 and J usage is TRBJ2-5; the match to TRBD1 covers 8 bases. After removal of 4 bases from V and 5 bases from J, the junction contained 4 bases not matched to a gene. Per germline, CDR1 SGHRS and CDR2 YFSETQ. The CDR3 is made up of 13 amino acids. The CDR3 loop is CASSPGQGETQYF. In nucleotides, the CDR3 is TGCGCCAGCAGCCCTGGACAGGGCGAGACCCAGTACTTC.

V is TRBV9 and J is TRBJ1-2, with 10 bases that match TRBD1. CDR1 is SGDLS and CDR2 is YYNGEE in the germline V gene. Trimming removed 6 bases from V and 6 bases from J; junction bases left unmatched: 11. CDR3 length equals 15 residues. CDR3 coding DNA: TGTGCCAGCAACCGACAGGGGGCCCCCCAGGATGGCTACACCTTC. It codes for CASNRQGAPQDGYTF.

The chain has TRBV10-2 and TRBJ2-5; D not certain. Trimming cost V 5 bases and J 0 bases, with 7 bases left between them. The CDR3 is made up of 13 amino acids. Per germline, CDR1 WSHSY and CDR2 SAAADI. The CDR3 loop is CASSPRYQETQYF. Written as DNA, the CDR3 is TGCGCCAGCAGTCCAAGGTACCAAGAGACCCAGTACTTC.

The chain has TRBV7-9 and TRBJ2-1, with a possible D match to TRBD1 (6 bases). This CDR3 region has 15 residues. Between the trimmed V and J ends, which lost 5 bases and 4 bases, there was a span of 15 bases. Germline-derived CDR1 and CDR2 are SEHNR and FQNEAQ (reference sequence). CDR3 residues: CASSRTGTNYNEQFF. The DNA for the CDR3 is TGTGCCAGCAGCCGGACCGGGACAAATTACAATGAGCAGTTCTTC.

V gene TRBV19 combines with J gene TRBJ2-1; 8 positions agree with TRBD2. CDR1 and CDR2 (germline): LNHDA, SQIVND (reference sequence). The V segment lost 6 bases and the J segment 8 bases; nucleotides outside the gene matches: 3. This CDR3 contains 12 residues. CDR3 protein: CASRRREDEQFF. The DNA of the CDR3 is TGTGCCAGTAGGAGGCGGGAGGATGAGCAGTTCTTC.

A few counts support this clone. This chain joins TRBV7-9 and TRBJ2-3; no firm D call. The CDR3 is 12 amino acids. The germline gives CDR1 SEHNR, CDR2 FQNEAQ (reference sequence). Trimming stripped 6 bases from V and 6 bases from J, with 10 bases between. CDR3 coding DNA: TGTGCCAGCAGGGGCACCAGGGATACGCAGTATTTT. Protein sequence: CASRGTRDTQYF. The complete variable domain, with remaining parts taken from reference TRBV7-9 and TRBJ2-3, reads DTGVSQNPRHKITKRGQNVTFRCDPISEHNRLYWYRQTLGQGPEFLTYFQNEAQLEKSRLLSDRFSAERPKGSFSTLEIQRTEQGDSAMYLCASRGTRDTQYFGPGTRLTVL.

In its sample, this clone was seen once. This chain connects TRBV6-1 to TRBJ1-1, with 8 bases lining up with TRBD1. The CDR3 contains 14 residues. V was clipped by 6 bases and J by 6 bases; unmatched bases: 9. Germline CDR1 reads MNHNS; CDR2 reads SASEGT. CDR3 sequence: CASSRFGQGAEAFF. CDR3 nucleotide sequence: TGTGCCAGCAGCCGCTTTGGACAGGGAGCTGAAGCTTTCTTT.

The DNA for the CDR3 is TGCAGCGTTGAGTGGAGGACTAGCGAGTCGGCCTACGAGCAGTACTTC. This encodes CSVEWRTSESAYEQYF. V gene TRBV29-1 combines with J gene TRBJ2-7; 9 positions agree with TRBD2. The CDR3 has 16 amino acids. Germline CDR1 SQVTM, CDR2 ANQGSEA. The trim removed 3 bases at V and 2 bases at J, leaving 11 bases unmatched.

The genes are TRBV5-1 and TRBJ1-3, with 7 bases fitting TRBD1. Looked up from germline, CDR1 is SGHRS and CDR2 is YFSETQ. The V and J ends lost 2 bases and 0 bases, in that order; junction bases with no gene match: 11. The CDR3 extends over 18 amino acids. The CDR3 coding sequence is TGCGCCAGCAGCTTATACGGTCAGGGGGGAGGCTCTGGAAACACCATATATTTT. Translating it yields CASSLYGQGGGSGNTIYF.

V is TRBV4-1 and J is TRBJ1-6, with D unresolved. Germline CDR1 MGHRA, CDR2 YSYEKL. The germline V and J ends were trimmed by 3 bases and 7 bases, with 13 bases remaining between them. This CDR3 region has 15 residues. CDR3 DNA sequence: TGCGCCAGCAGCCAGGCTCAGACGGGGAATTCACCCCTCCACTTT. This encodes CASSQAQTGNSPLHF.

V gene TRBV30 combines with J gene TRBJ2-1; 7 bases agree with TRBD2. Losses at the gene ends were 0 bases for V and 9 bases for J; bases not matched to a gene: 5. The CDR3 length is 13 residues. The germline V gene encodes CDR1 GTSNPN and CDR2 SVGIG (reference sequence). Written as DNA, the CDR3 is TGTGCCTGGAGTGTTTTGGGGGGGAGTGAGCAGTTCTTC. Amino acids: CAWSVLGGSEQFF.

J is TRBJ2-3 and V is TRBV5-8, with 10 bases matching TRBD2. The trim removed 0 bases at V and 0 bases at J, leaving 7 bases unmatched. Germline V CDR1 and CDR2: SGHTS, YDEGEE. The CDR3 length is 18 residues. The CDR3 DNA follows: TGTGCCAGCAGCTTGGTAAGGGCTAGCGGGGGCAGCACAGATACGCAGTATTTT. Its translation is CASSLVRASGGSTDTQYF.

The CDR3 coding sequence is TGTGCCAGCAGCGTAGGAGGGCATAGTAATGAAAAACTGTTTTTT. Translated: CASSVGGHSNEKLFF. The chain carries TRBV9 and TRBJ1-4; D gene unclear. CDR1 is SGDLS, CDR2 YYNGEE, per germline. The CDR3 has 15 residues. Trimming cost V 0 bases and J 4 bases, with 10 bases left between them.

This clone showed up just once. The V call is TRBV2, the J call TRBJ2-5; D is unresolved. V gave up 0 bases and J gave up 5 bases, with 16 bases separating them. Looked up from germline, CDR1 is SNHLY and CDR2 is FYNNEI. The length of the CDR3 is 16 residues. CDR3 amino acids: CASSEAKRRAKETQYF. The DNA of the CDR3 is TGTGCCAGCAGTGAAGCGAAGAGACGGGCTAAGGAGACCCAGTACTTC.

The rearrangement links TRBV19 to TRBJ1-5, with a tentative D call TRBD1 (5 bases). This CDR3 has 15 residues. CDR1 is LNHDA, CDR2 SQIVND, per germline (reference sequence). V was cut by 7 bases and J by 0 bases, with 13 bases left in between. CDR3 sequence: CASTWGTYSNQPQHF. CDR3 DNA sequence: TGTGCCAGTACGTGGGGGACTTATAGCAATCAGCCCCAGCATTTT.

The CDR3 loop reads CASSQDLAGAPYNEQFF. CDR3 coding DNA: TGTGCCAGCAGCCAAGATCTGGCGGGAGCCCCCTACAATGAGCAGTTCTTC. The chain joins TRBV4-2 to TRBJ2-1; 7 nucleotides line up with TRBD2. The germline V gene encodes CDR1 LGHNA and CDR2 YNFKEQ. V lost 0 bases to trimming and J lost 2 bases; unmatched junction nucleotides: 7. This CDR3 has 17 amino acids.

The chain uses TRBV10-2 and TRBJ1-1; D remains unclear. Looked up from germline, CDR1 is WSHSY and CDR2 is SAAADI. The CDR3 contains 13 residues. The V and J ends lost 7 bases and 4 bases respectively, with 13 bases between them. This CDR3 reads CASTSGGGTEAFF. CDR3 in DNA: TGCGCCAGCACCTCAGGAGGAGGCACTGAAGCTTTCTTT.

The chain has TRBV14 and TRBJ1-3, with 7 bases aligning to TRBD1. Germline V gene sequence: CDR1 SGHDN, CDR2 FVKESK. This CDR3 region has 14 residues. The junction had 3 bases not matched to a gene; V was cut back by 2 bases and J by 5 bases. The CDR3 DNA sequence: TGTGCCAGCAGCCAAATACAGGGGAGAAACACCATATATTTT. Amino acids: CASSQIQGRNTIYF.

The rearrangement joins TRBV9 to TRBJ2-1; the match to TRBD2 covers 14 bases. Germline loops: CDR1 SGDLS, CDR2 YYNGEE. J was trimmed by 7 bases and V by 2 bases; bases with no gene match: 11. This CDR3 spans 18 amino acids. The CDR3 bases are TGTGCCAGCAGCGTGTCGGTGACTAGCGGGGGGGCAGGGAATGAGCAGTTCTTC. It codes for CASSVSVTSGGAGNEQFF.

The chain recombines TRBV15 with TRBJ2-2, with 9 positions matching TRBD2. The V and J ends lost 0 bases and 6 bases, in that order; junction bases with no gene match: 11. Germline lookup yields CDR1 LNHNV and CDR2 YYDKDF (reference sequence). The CDR3 runs to 18 residues. This CDR3 reads CATSRDLNPAGGAGELFF. Here the CDR3 DNA reads TGTGCCACCAGCAGAGACCTCAATCCAGCGGGAGGAGCCGGGGAGCTGTTTTTT.

This chain joins TRBV10-2 and TRBJ1-5; D possibly corresponds to TRBD1 (5 bases). V was clipped by 3 bases and J by 6 bases, with 15 bases between them. The CDR3 loop spans 15 amino acids. Germline V gene lookup returns CDR1 WSHSY and CDR2 SAAADI. As DNA, the CDR3 is TGCGCCAGCAGTGACGGGGCCCCTGGAGGTCAGCCCCAGCATTTT. Its translation: CASSDGAPGGQPQHF.